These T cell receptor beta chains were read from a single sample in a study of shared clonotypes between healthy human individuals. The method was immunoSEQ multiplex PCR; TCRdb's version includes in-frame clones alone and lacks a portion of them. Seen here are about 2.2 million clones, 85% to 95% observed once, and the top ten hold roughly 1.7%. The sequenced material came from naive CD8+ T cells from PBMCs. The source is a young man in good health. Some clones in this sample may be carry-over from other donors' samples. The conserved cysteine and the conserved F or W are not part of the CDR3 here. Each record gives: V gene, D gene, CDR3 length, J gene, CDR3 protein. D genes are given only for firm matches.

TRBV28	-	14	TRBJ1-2	ASSLLLGGTDYGYT
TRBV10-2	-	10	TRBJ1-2	ASSESSYGYT
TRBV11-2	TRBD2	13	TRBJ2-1	ASSFPGLAGAEQF
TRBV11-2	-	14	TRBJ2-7	ASSLRGIRSSYEQY
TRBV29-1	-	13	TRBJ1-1	SGCGDDIMNTEAF
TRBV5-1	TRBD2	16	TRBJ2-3	ASSLDLAGHTVTDTQY
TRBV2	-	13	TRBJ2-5	ASSGRLGTQETQY
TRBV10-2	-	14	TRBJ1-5	ASSESTLRAGQPQH
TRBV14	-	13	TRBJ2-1	ASSQVGHSYNEQF
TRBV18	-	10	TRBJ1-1	ASSPMTTEAF
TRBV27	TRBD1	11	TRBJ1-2	ASSQGQGGGYT